This record covers a single T cell receptor (beta chain). The antigen is not known. These data come from a study of PD-1 blockade in classical Hodgkin lymphoma. Regarding the study as a whole: Newly diagnosed patients had diversity similar to the baseline diversity of complete responders.

Time point reported: cycle 4 day 1 (C4D1), after more than 5 weeks of nivolumab. Brentuximab vedotin exposure varied, and every patient relapsed after autologous stem cell transplantation. The study recorded best responses of complete response, partial response or progressive disease. Sequenced by immunoSEQ multiplex PCR; TCRdb stores in-frame clones only, minus some. The sample shows around 60,000 clones, around 90% of them seen only once. The V gene lost 5 bases and the J gene lost 4 bases, with 17 bases spanning the gap. The CDR3 spans 15 residues. The germline CDR1 and CDR2 sequences are MNHEY and SVGAGI.

This chain joins TRBV6-5 and TRBJ2-5; D perhaps matches TRBD1 (6 bases). Sequences were derived from peripheral blood mononuclear cells (PBMCs), sampled before the fourth cycle of nivolumab. The clonotype comes from a human donor with classical Hodgkin lymphoma. CDR3 nucleotides: TGTGCCAGCAGTGGGGGCCCTTCCTGGACAGAGACCCAGTACTTC. It is translated as CASSGGPSWTETQYF.